This T cell receptor beta chain was observed in a study of control samples from healthy donors and cancer patients. Germline V gives CDR1 SGHRS, CDR2 YFSETQ. The V segment lost 4 bases and the J segment 3 bases; nucleotides outside the gene matches: 3. CDR3 length: 14 amino acids. Generated by immunoSEQ multiplex PCR, the TCRdb table keeps only in-frame clones and is missing some. The sample has approximately 140,000 clones, around 90% seen once. Sequencing used blood. This chain uses TRBV5-1 with TRBJ2-7; 11 bases match TRBD2. This TCR was sampled from a man aged 18-30 years in good health. The CDR3 DNA reads as TGCGCCAGCAGCCGGGGACTAGCGGTCTACGAGCAGTACTTC. It codes for CASSRGLAVYEQYF.